One and the same sample provided the 13 T cell receptor beta chains below, sequenced in a study of blood T cell repertoires in COVID-19. The protocol was immunoSEQ multiplex PCR, while the TCRdb copy is restricted to in-frame clones and leaves out a portion. The data hold tens of thousands of clones, with about 88% observed a single time. Source material: peripheral blood. These receptors were collected from a woman in her 50s with active COVID-19.

V is TRBV18 and J is TRBJ2-7, with 8 bases lining up with TRBD1. The CDR3 length is 13 residues. Per germline, CDR1 KGHSH and CDR2 LQKENI. V lost 5 bases and J lost 6; bases outside the gene matches: 6. The CDR3: CASSAGQGGEQYF. The CDR3 coding sequence is TGTGCCAGCTCAGCCGGACAGGGAGGCGAGCAGTACTTC. Filled out from reference TRBV18 and TRBJ2-7, the complete variable domain reads NAGVMQNPRHLVRRRGQEARLRCSPMKGHSHVYWYRQLPEEGLKFMVYLQKENIIDESGMPKERFSAEFPKEGPSILRIQQVVRGDSAAYFCASSAGQGGEQYFGPGTRLTVT.

The gene calls are TRBV5-1 and TRBJ2-2, with a weak D call TRBD1 (6 bases). The CDR3 has 14 amino acids. CDR1 is SGHRS and CDR2 is YFSETQ in the germline V gene. V gave up 4 bases and J gave up 7 bases, with 14 bases separating them. The chain's CDR3 is CASSVGQQVGELFF. The CDR3 DNA is TGCGCCAGCAGCGTAGGACAGCAGGTCGGGGAGCTGTTTTTT.

The chain combines TRBV19 with TRBJ2-7; 7 bases fit TRBD1. There are 13 residues in the CDR3. Germline V CDR1 and CDR2: LNHDA, SQIVND (reference sequence). Trimming cost V 7 bases and J 7 bases; bases outside gene matches: 10. The CDR3 coding sequence is TGTGCCAGTAATACCCATCGGACAGGTGAGCAGTACTTC. It yields the protein CASNTHRTGEQYF. The whole variable domain, remainder taken from reference TRBV19 and TRBJ2-7, is DGGITQSPKYLFRKEGQNVTLSCEQNLNHDAMYWYRQDPGQGLRLIYYSQIVNDFQKGDIAEGYSVSREKKESFPLTVTSAQKNPTAFYLCASNTHRTGEQYFGPGTRLTVT.

Only one count was recorded for this clone. The rearrangement links TRBV5-1 to TRBJ2-5; TRBD1 might be the D (7 bases). The V end was cut by 4 bases, the J end by 5 bases, with 15 bases between. This CDR3 comprises 14 residues. From germline, CDR1 is SGHRS and CDR2 YFSETQ. The DNA of the CDR3 is TGCGCCAGCAGCCCGGCCTCAGGGGGGGAGACCCAGTACTTC. Protein product: CASSPASGGETQYF.

DNA for the CDR3: TGTGCCAGCAGTGATCAGTACGAGCAGTACTTC. Translation: CASSDQYEQYF. V usage is TRBV2 and J usage is TRBJ2-7; D is ambiguous. Trimming left V 3 bases short and J 4 bases short, with 4 bases between. The CDR3 extends over 11 amino acids. CDR1 SNHLY and CDR2 FYNNEI come from the germline V gene.

Only a few counts were recorded for this clone. The chain has TRBV7-8 and TRBJ1-4, with D tentatively TRBD1 (5 bases). Trimming cost V 2 bases and J 8 bases, with 12 bases left between them. CDR3 length equals 14 residues. Germline V gives CDR1 SGHVS, CDR2 FQNEAQ. The CDR3, as DNA: TGTGCCAGCAGCTTAAGAAGGGGCAGCGAAAAACTGTTTTTT. Its protein is CASSLRRGSEKLFF.

The genes are TRBV3-1 (or the pseudogene TRBV3-2) and TRBJ2-7; D gene unclear. Trimming removed 1 base from V and 0 bases from J, with 7 bases in between. Germline values: CDR1 LGHDT, CDR2 YNNKEL (reference sequence). The CDR3 extends over 14 amino acids. Here the CDR3 reads CASSQAYISYEQYF. For the CDR3, the DNA is TGTGCCAGCAGCCAAGCGTACATCTCCTACGAGCAGTACTTC.

This chain joins TRBV9 and TRBJ2-1; a weak D match, TRBD2 (6 bases). V lost 3 bases and J 10 bases, leaving 23 bases between the germline ends. The CDR3 runs to 16 residues. The germline V gene encodes CDR1 SGDLS and CDR2 YYNGEE. The CDR3: CASSDARDVGRREQFF. The CDR3 bases are TGTGCCAGCAGCGACGCCCGGGACGTAGGGAGGAGGGAGCAGTTCTTC.

The V gene is TRBV11-2, the J gene TRBJ2-7, with D possibly being TRBD2 (7 bases). V lost 4 bases to trimming and J lost 2 bases, with 18 bases between them. CDR1 SGHAT and CDR2 FQNNGV come from the germline V gene. This CDR3 is 16 amino acids long. The CDR3 DNA reads as TGTGCCAGCAGCTCTCCTAACAGGGCGGGGGCCTACGAGCAGTACTTC. Translation: CASSSPNRAGAYEQYF.

V and J are TRBV7-3 and TRBJ2-2; D perhaps matches TRBD2 (5 bases). V lost 0 bases to trimming and J lost 6 bases, with 11 bases between them. The germline gives CDR1 SGHTA, CDR2 FQGTGA. The CDR3 extends over 15 amino acids. CDR3 protein: CASSLTPGGAGELFF. The CDR3 coding sequence is TGTGCCAGCAGCTTAACCCCCGGAGGCGCCGGGGAGCTGTTTTTT.

This chain connects TRBV5-6 to TRBJ2-5, with D possibly matching TRBD2 (6 bases). Germline CDR1 SGHDT, CDR2 YYEEEE. This CDR3 spans 15 amino acids. Trimming shortened V by 0 bases and J by 3 bases, and 12 bases separated the two germline ends. CDR3 loop: CASSLAQGGKETQYF. The CDR3 DNA is TGTGCCAGCAGCTTGGCCCAGGGAGGCAAAGAGACCCAGTACTTC.

The J gene is TRBJ1-3, the V gene TRBV7-8, with a tentative D call TRBD1 (5 bases). This CDR3 has 16 residues. Trimming left V 5 bases short and J 3 bases short, with 17 bases between. CDR1 is SGHVS, CDR2 FQNEAQ, per germline. CDR3 loop: CASSGLAGLGGNTIYF. The CDR3 bases are TGTGCCAGCAGCGGACTAGCAGGGTTGGGTGGAAACACCATATATTTT. The whole variable domain, filled in from reference TRBV7-8 and TRBJ1-3, reads GAGVSQSPRYKVAKRGQDVALRCDPISGHVSLFWYQQALGQGPEFLTYFQNEAQLDKSGLPSDRFFAERPEGSVSTLKIQRTQQEDSAVYLCASSGLAGLGGNTIYFGEGSWLTVV.

V usage is TRBV2 and J usage is TRBJ1-3; D unresolved. Germline CDR1 reads SNHLY; CDR2 reads FYNNEI. V gave up 2 bases and J gave up 4 bases, with 15 bases separating them. This CDR3 contains 16 residues. The CDR3 region has the DNA TGTGCCAGCAGTGAACGGCGGGGAGGTTGGGGAAACACCATATATTTT. Its protein is CASSERRGGWGNTIYF.